Presented here are 28 T cell receptor beta chains from one specimen sequenced in a study of T cell responses to AZD1222 COVID-19 vaccine. Data came from immunoSEQ multiplex PCR; TCRdb stores just in-frame clones and leaves some out. Of 100,000 or so clones listed, around 84% are singletons. The sample was peripheral blood, taken on day 0 of AZD1222 vaccination. The receptors were gathered from an adult in good health.

The chain links TRBV14 to TRBJ1-1; no clear D gene. V dropped 6 bases and J dropped 2 bases, with 10 bases sitting between them. The germline CDR1 and CDR2 sequences are SGHDN and FVKESK. The CDR3 consists of 13 residues. The CDR3 loop is CASRKSGNTEAFF. In DNA, the CDR3 is TGTGCCAGCAGGAAATCGGGAAACACTGAAGCTTTCTTT.

The chain joins TRBV12-3 or TRBV12-4 to TRBJ1-1; D remains ambiguous. This CDR3 region has 13 residues. V lost 5 bases and J 1 base, leaving 8 bases between the germline ends. The CDR3 sequence: CASSKDKNTEAFF. The CDR3 region has the DNA TGTGCCAGCAGTAAAGACAAGAACACTGAAGCTTTCTTT.

This chain joins TRBV5-6 and TRBJ2-3; no clear D gene. V lost 0 bases to trimming and J lost 2 bases, with 7 bases between them. The CDR3 sequence is 14 residues long. Germline V gene sequence: CDR1 SGHDT, CDR2 YYEEEE. CDR3 in amino acids: CASSLGKYTDTQYF. CDR3 DNA sequence: TGTGCCAGCAGCTTGGGCAAGTACACAGATACGCAGTATTTT. Using reference TRBV5-6 and TRBJ2-3 for the parts outside the CDR3, the full variable domain is DAGVTQSPTHLIKTRGQQVTLRCSPKSGHDTVSWYQQALGQGPQFIFQYYEEEERQRGNFPDRFSGHQFPNYSSELNVNALLLGDSALYLCASSLGKYTDTQYFGPGTRLTVL.

The CDR3 coding sequence is TGTGCCAGCTCACCAGTAGCAACTAATGAAAAACTGTTTTTT. Amino acid sequence: CASSPVATNEKLFF. The chain employs TRBV18 and TRBJ1-4; no clear D. Germline V gives CDR1 KGHSH, CDR2 LQKENI. The CDR3 sequence is 14 residues long. Trimming left V 2 bases short and J 0 bases short, with 4 bases between.

This rearrangement joins TRBV7-2 to TRBJ2-2, with 8 bases that match TRBD1. This CDR3 spans 16 amino acids. Looked up from germline, CDR1 is SGHTA and CDR2 is FQGNSA. The V segment lost 4 bases and the J segment 7 bases; nucleotides outside the gene matches: 11. Here the CDR3 DNA reads TGTGCCAGCAGCTACTGGGCAGGGGGCGAGAACGGGGAGCTGTTTTTT. It codes for CASSYWAGGENGELFF.

The rearrangement uses TRBV7-3 and TRBJ2-3; D remains ambiguous. CDR1 and CDR2 from the germline V gene are SGHTA and FQGTGA. The CDR3 extends over 15 amino acids. Trimming cost V 0 bases and J 0 bases, with 7 bases left between them. CDR3 bases: TGTGCCAGCAGCTTAACGGCCGGTAGCACAGATACGCAGTATTTT. This codes for CASSLTAGSTDTQYF. Full variable domain (remainder filled in from reference TRBV7-3 and TRBJ2-3): GAGVSQTPSNKVTEKGKYVELRCDPISGHTALYWYRQSLGQGPEFLIYFQGTGAADDSGLPNDRFFAVRPEGSVSTLKIQRTERGDSAVYLCASSLTAGSTDTQYFGPGTRLTVL.

CDR3 bases: TGCAGTGCTATCCCTCCCGGCTTGCAGTTCTTC. Translated: CSAIPPGLQFF. The chain carries TRBV20-1 and TRBJ2-1; D remains ambiguous. Germline V gene sequence: CDR1 DFQATT, CDR2 SNEGSKA (reference sequence). This CDR3 contains 11 residues. The V gene lost 4 bases and the J gene lost 12 bases, with 13 bases spanning the gap.

This clone showed up just a few times. V and J are TRBV28 and TRBJ2-5, with TRBD1 as a possible D gene (5 bases). V was clipped by 8 bases and J by 3 bases, with 16 bases between them. Per the germline V gene, CDR1 is MDHEN and CDR2 is SYDVKM. CDR3 length equals 14 residues. CDR3 in DNA: TGTGCCAGCTTTCACGCAGGGAATAAAGAGACCCAGTACTTC. It encodes CASFHAGNKETQYF.

This chain uses TRBV30 with TRBJ2-2, with a weak D call TRBD1 (6 bases). The CDR3 is 14 amino acids. Trimming cost V 2 bases and J 0 bases, with 7 bases left between them. Germline loops: CDR1 GTSNPN, CDR2 SVGIG (reference sequence). The CDR3 nucleotides read TGTGCCTGGAGTCGGACAGCGAACACCGGGGAGCTGTTTTTT. This gives the protein CAWSRTANTGELFF.

The J gene is TRBJ2-7, the V gene TRBV28; D ambiguous. Trimming took off 8 bases at V and 0 bases at J, with 11 bases between the two ends. CDR3 length equals 13 residues. CDR1 is MDHEN, CDR2 SYDVKM, per germline. CDR3 sequence (DNA): TGTGCCAGCCTCCCAGGTAGCTCCTACGAGCAGTACTTC. Amino acid sequence: CASLPGSSYEQYF. Using reference TRBV28 and TRBJ2-7 for the parts outside the CDR3, the full variable domain is DVKVTQSSRYLVKRTGEKVFLECVQDMDHENMFWYRQDPGLGLRLIYFSYDVKMKEKGDIPEGYSVSREKKERFSLILESASTNQTSMYLCASLPGSSYEQYFGPGTRLTVT.

The chain links TRBV9 to TRBJ2-7, with D possibly matching TRBD2 (6 bases). Germline V lookup: CDR1 SGDLS, CDR2 YYNGEE. Between the trimmed V and J ends, which lost 3 bases and 2 bases, there was a span of 18 bases. The CDR3 runs 16 residues. CDR3 nucleotides: TGTGCCAGCAGCGAAAGCGCCGGAGGGCCTACCTACGAGCAGTACTTC. Translated: CASSESAGGPTYEQYF.

The CDR3 sequence is CASSLEGSTEAFF. In DNA form, the CDR3 reads TGTGCCAGCAGCTTAGAGGGTTCCACTGAAGCTTTCTTT. The V gene is TRBV7-2, the J gene TRBJ1-1; no definite D call. Trimming pared 1 base from V and 4 bases from J, leaving 7 bases between. The CDR3 is 13 amino acids. Germline CDR1 SGHTA, CDR2 FQGNSA.

The chain has TRBV15 and TRBJ1-6; unclear D gene. Germline lookup yields CDR1 LNHNV and CDR2 YYDKDF (reference sequence). V gave up 0 bases and J gave up 10 bases, with 13 bases separating them. The CDR3 is 15 amino acids. The CDR3 DNA reads as TGTGCCACCAGCAGAGAAGGCAGGATGGCATCACCCCTCCACTTT. Protein: CATSREGRMASPLHF.

CDR3 nucleotides: TGTGCCAGCAGCTTAGCGCTGCGGGAACCCGGGGAGCTGTTTTTT. This sequence encodes CASSLALREPGELFF. V and J are TRBV7-9 and TRBJ2-2, with D possibly being TRBD2 (6 bases). This CDR3 contains 15 residues. The germline CDR1 and CDR2 sequences are SEHNR and FQNEAQ (reference sequence). V was clipped by 0 bases and J by 6 bases, with 11 bases between them.

V is TRBV7-6 and J is TRBJ2-1; TRBD2 is a possible D gene (5 bases). Looked up from germline, CDR1 is SGHVS and CDR2 is FNYEAQ. There are 16 residues in the CDR3. Trimming removed 1 base from V and 0 bases from J, with 10 bases in between. The CDR3 DNA is TGTGCCAGCAGCTTAGTGTGGGAGAGCTCCTACAATGAGCAGTTCTTC. This codes for CASSLVWESSYNEQFF.

V is TRBV29-1 and J is TRBJ2-6; D might be TRBD1 or TRBD2, each matching 5 bases. This CDR3 comprises 18 residues. Trimming cost V 4 bases and J 0 bases, with 19 bases left between them. Germline V gene sequence: CDR1 SQVTM, CDR2 ANQGSEA. The CDR3 nucleotides read TGCAGCGTTGGGGGGTGGCAGGAGCCCGCCTCTGGGGCCAACGTCCTGACTTTC. It codes for CSVGGWQEPASGANVLTF.

This clone was observed once. The chain employs TRBV29-1 and TRBJ1-1; D possibly corresponds to TRBD1 (5 bases). V was trimmed by 6 bases and J by 0 bases, leaving 11 bases between them. The CDR3 covers 13 residues. The germline CDR1 and CDR2 sequences are SQVTM and ANQGSEA. The CDR3 DNA reads as TGCAGCGTCACAGGACACTTGAACACTGAAGCTTTCTTT. This translates into CSVTGHLNTEAFF. Full variable domain (outside the CDR3, taken from reference TRBV29-1 and TRBJ1-1): SAVISQKPSRDICQRGTSLTIQCQVDSQVTMMFWYRQQPGQSLTLIATANQGSEATYESGFVIDKFPISRPNLTFSTLTVSNMSPEDSSIYLCSVTGHLNTEAFFGQGTRLTVV.

V is TRBV6-1 and J is TRBJ1-1; tentatively, D is TRBD1 (5 bases). The CDR3 is made up of 15 amino acids. Trimming removed 1 base from V and 1 base from J, with 10 bases in between. Per germline, CDR1 MNHNS and CDR2 SASEGT. The chain's CDR3 is CASSEGGRANTEAFF. The CDR3 region has the DNA TGTGCCAGCAGTGAAGGGGGCAGGGCGAACACTGAAGCTTTCTTT.

The chain carries TRBV30 and TRBJ1-6; D gene unclear. Germline V lookup: CDR1 GTSNPN, CDR2 SVGIG (reference sequence). CDR3 length: 14 amino acids. Trimming pared 3 bases from V and 5 bases from J, leaving 11 bases between. The CDR3 protein is CAWSQWQNNSPLHF. Written as DNA, the CDR3 is TGTGCCTGGAGCCAGTGGCAGAATAATTCACCCCTCCACTTT.

This chain joins TRBV18 and TRBJ1-2, with 7 bases aligning to TRBD1. The J segment lost 7 bases and the V segment lost 0 bases, leaving 8 bases of the junction unmatched. The CDR3 is made up of 15 amino acids. Looked up from germline, CDR1 is KGHSH and CDR2 is LQKENI. CDR3 protein: CASSPPQGGVFGYTF. The CDR3 nucleotides are TGTGCCAGCTCACCACCTCAAGGGGGCGTTTTTGGCTACACCTTC.

The V gene is TRBV19, the J gene TRBJ2-4, with 7 bases lining up with TRBD2. Germline V lookup: CDR1 LNHDA, CDR2 SQIVND (reference sequence). Trimming at V came to 4 bases and at J to 8 bases, leaving 11 bases not matched to a gene. The CDR3 runs to 15 residues. The CDR3, as DNA: TGTGCCAGTAGTAGGAGGGAGGGCCGGGAGTACATTCAGTACTTC. It translates to CASSRREGREYIQYF. The full variable domain, in which reference TRBV19 and TRBJ2-4 provide the parts outside the CDR3, is DGGITQSPKYLFRKEGQNVTLSCEQNLNHDAMYWYRQDPGQGLRLIYYSQIVNDFQKGDIAEGYSVSREKKESFPLTVTSAQKNPTAFYLCASSRREGREYIQYFGAGTRLSVL.

This rearrangement joins TRBV12-3 or TRBV12-4 to TRBJ2-5, with 8 bases matching TRBD2. The CDR3 is 13 amino acids. With V trimmed by 4 bases and J by 4 bases, 2 bases remained unmatched. The CDR3 nucleotides are TGTGCCAGCAGTTGGAGCGGGGGAGAGACCCAGTACTTC. Its translation: CASSWSGGETQYF.

The V call is TRBV27, the J call TRBJ1-5; no clear D. V lost 2 bases and J 0 bases, leaving 8 bases between the germline ends. The CDR3 covers 15 residues. Germline V CDR1 and CDR2: MNHEY, SMNVEV (reference sequence). Here the CDR3 DNA reads TGTGCCAGCAGTTTAGTAGGTAATAGCAATCAGCCCCAGCATTTT. Translating it yields CASSLVGNSNQPQHF.

V and J are TRBV7-8 and TRBJ2-7, with D perhaps TRBD1 (6 bases). Germline loops: CDR1 SGHVS, CDR2 FQNEAQ. The CDR3 sequence is 14 residues long. V was pared by 1 base and J by 2 bases, with 9 bases between. CDR3 sequence reads: CASSLVTGTYEQYF. Written as DNA, the CDR3 is TGTGCCAGCAGCTTAGTCACAGGGACCTACGAGCAGTACTTC.

This chain connects TRBV4-1 to TRBJ2-7, with TRBD2 identical over 7 bases. Germline V lookup: CDR1 MGHRA, CDR2 YSYEKL. Trimming took 4 bases from V and 0 from J; bases not matched to a gene: 6. This CDR3 is built from 15 residues. DNA of the CDR3: TGCGCCAGCAGCCCCCGGCGGGGGTCCTCCTACGAGCAGTACTTC. Translating it yields CASSPRRGSSYEQYF.

The V call is TRBV4-3, the J call TRBJ2-7; 8 bases line up with TRBD2. CDR3 length: 15 residues. Germline V gene data show CDR1 as LGHNA and CDR2 as YSLEER. V was pared by 0 bases and J by 3 bases, with 4 bases of the junction left unmatched. CDR3: CASSQDWLAGYEQYF. CDR3 in DNA: TGCGCCAGCAGCCAAGATTGGCTAGCGGGCTACGAGCAGTACTTC.

The CDR3 DNA sequence: TGTGCCAGCAGCTTCGGGGATACGCAGTATTTT. Encoded protein: CASSFGDTQYF. The J gene is TRBJ2-3, the V gene TRBV13; no definite D call. Germline V CDR1 and CDR2: PRHDT, FYEKMQ (reference sequence). The CDR3 is 11 residues long. Between the trimmed V and J ends, which lost 3 bases and 6 bases, there was a span of 4 bases.

This clone was seen a few times. The rearrangement uses TRBV30 and TRBJ2-7, with TRBD1 matching 10 bases. Trimming cost V 3 bases and J 6 bases; bases outside gene matches: 5. The CDR3 is 13 amino acids. The V gene's germline CDR1 is GTSNPN and CDR2 SVGIG (reference sequence). DNA for the CDR3: TGTGCCTGGAGGGGGGACAGGGGAATCGAGCAGTACTTC. This translates into CAWRGDRGIEQYF.